Listed below are T cell receptor beta chains from one sample, sequenced in a study of cytomegalovirus exposure and HLA in healthy donors. The table came from immunoSEQ multiplex PCR; TCRdb's copy has only in-frame clones and leaves some out. This repertoire shows tens of thousands of clones, about 80% found once; its top ten account for 1.4%. Sequencing was done on a sample of PBMCs. The receptors were gathered from a male donor in good health and CMV-seronegative. CDR3s include the opening cysteine and the closing phenylalanine or tryptophan. The D gene is left open where the match is weak. Some rows have no size entry. The others give once, few or many, or a class for an expanded clone.

j_call d_call v_call clone_size cdr3_nt cdr3_aa
TRBJ2-7 TRBD2 TRBV10-2 - TGCGCCAGCCAACCCGACGTGGGACTAGGGGTTTACGAGCAGTACTTC CASQPDVGLGVYEQYF
TRBJ2-7 TRBD1 TRBV18 - TGTGCCAGCTCACCACCCGGGACAGGCTACGAGCAGTACTTC CASSPPGTGYEQYF
TRBJ2-1 TRBD2 TRBV9 - TGTGCCAGCAGCCTAACTAGCGGGGTGTACAATGAGCAGTTCTTC CASSLTSGVYNEQFF
TRBJ1-5 TRBD1 TRBV7-2 - TGTGCCAGCAGCTTAGCCAGGGGGCGCAATAGCAATCAGCCCCAGCATTTT CASSLARGRNSNQPQHF
TRBJ2-3 TRBD1 TRBV7-9 - TGTGCCGGAGACGAGACAGGGCAGAGCACAGATACGCAGTATTTT CAGDETGQSTDTQYF
TRBJ2-7 - TRBV30 once TGTGCCTGGAGTGTAGTGGGGGGTGGCGAGCAGTACTTC CAWSVVGGGEQYF
TRBJ1-5 TRBD1 TRBV15 - TGTGCCACCAGCTTAACAGGGGTCTATCAGCCCCAGCATTTT CATSLTGVYQPQHF
TRBJ2-2 - TRBV7-3 - TGTGCCAGCAGCACACCACAGGGCGCGAGCACCGGGGAGCTGTTTTTT CASSTPQGASTGELFF
TRBJ2-3 TRBD1 TRBV27 - TGTGCCAGCAGTCCGACAGGGGATCGGTCAGATACGCAGTATTTT CASSPTGDRSDTQYF
TRBJ2-1 TRBD2 TRBV5-1 - TGCGCCAGCAGCTTGGCGGGAGGGAATGAGCAGTTCTTC CASSLAGGNEQFF
TRBJ1-1 - TRBV7-2 - TGTGCCAGCAGCTTTGGCAGAATGAACACTGAAGCTTTCTTT CASSFGRMNTEAFF
TRBJ1-2 TRBD1 TRBV6-5 - TGTGCCAGCAGACAGGGGGCGCAAAGTGGCTACACCTTC CASRQGAQSGYTF
TRBJ2-2 TRBD1 TRBV7-8 - TGTGCCAGCAGCTTAAAGCGTCAGGGGGAACACACCGGGGAGCTGTTTTTT CASSLKRQGEHTGELFF
TRBJ2-1 - TRBV4-1 - TGCGCCAGCAGCCAAGGATTACCCGGGACACGAATTAACAATGAGCAGTTCTTC CASSQGLPGTRINNEQFF
TRBJ1-5 TRBD1 TRBV5-1 - TGCGCCAGCAGCCAGGGGGCTGGCAATCAGCCCCAGCATTTT CASSQGAGNQPQHF
TRBJ2-1 TRBD1 TRBV2 - TGTGCCAGCAGTCGACAGGGTAGTAGTGAGCAGTTCTTC CASSRQGSSEQFF
TRBJ1-2 - TRBV28 - TGTGCCAGCAATAGACACAACTATGGCTACACCTTC CASNRHNYGYTF
TRBJ2-5 TRBD2 TRBV7-2 - TGTGCCAGCAGTTCGTGGCGGGAGTCTGAGACCCAGTACTTC CASSSWRESETQYF
TRBJ2-7 TRBD2 TRBV2 - TGTGCCAGCAGGGGGGGGACTAGCGGAGGCTCCTACGAGCAGTACTTC CASRGGTSGGSYEQYF
TRBJ2-3 - TRBV5-1 once TGCGCCAGCAGCGTCCTGCGGGAAGCGCAGTATTTT CASSVLREAQYF
TRBJ1-1 - TRBV6-5 - TGTGCCAGCAGTTACTCTACTAGAGGCTCGAGCACTGAAGCTTTCTTT CASSYSTRGSSTEAFF
TRBJ2-5 TRBD2 TRBV4-1 - TGCGCCAGCAGCCAACCAAGGACAGCCGGGAGGGCCCAGTACTTC CASSQPRTAGRAQYF
TRBJ2-7 - TRBV11-2 few TGTGCCAGCAGCTTGCAGGCCAGGTCCTACGAGCAGTACTTC CASSLQARSYEQYF
TRBJ2-5 - TRBV10-3 once TGTGCCATCAGTGAGGGGCCTAGGGCGCCGGCCCTAGGGGCAGAGACCCAGTACTTC CAISEGPRAPALGAETQYF
TRBJ1-5 - TRBV28 - TGTGCCAGCAGTTTCGCGGGGGCGGGAAATCAGCCCCAGCATTTT CASSFAGAGNQPQHF
TRBJ2-1 TRBD2 TRBV27 - TGTGCCAGCAGTTCCCTCCGACTAGCGGGAGGTCATGAGCAGTTCTTC CASSSLRLAGGHEQFF
TRBJ1-4 TRBD1 TRBV28 few TGTGCCGGGAGACAGGGGGGGAATGAAAAACTGTTTTTT CAGRQGGNEKLFF
TRBJ1-3 TRBD1 TRBV5-8 - TGTGCCAGCAGCCCGGGGGGGACAGTTGGAAACACCATATATTTT CASSPGGTVGNTIYF
TRBJ2-7 TRBD1 TRBV10-3 - TGTGCCATCAGTGAGAGATCCGGGACAGACCTCTACGAGCAGTACTTC CAISERSGTDLYEQYF
TRBJ1-1 - TRBV6-5 - TGTGCCAGCAAGTCGTCCGGACAGCCGAACACTGAAGCTTTCTTT CASKSSGQPNTEAFF
TRBJ2-7 - TRBV27 - TGTGCCAGCAGTTTAGGAGCCTCGGACTCCTACGAGCAGTACTTC CASSLGASDSYEQYF
TRBJ1-2 TRBD1 TRBV10-3 - TGTGCCATCAAGGGGGACAGGGCCCCGGGTGGCTACACCTTC CAIKGDRAPGGYTF
TRBJ1-5 - TRBV7-2 - TGTGCCAGCAGCTTCGGTCTTGATCAGCCCCAGCATTTT CASSFGLDQPQHF
TRBJ2-7 - TRBV11-2 once TGTGCCAGCAGCTTAAGGCCCCACTTCGCCGGGGGACGAAACTACGAGCAGTACTTC CASSLRPHFAGGRNYEQYF
TRBJ2-7 - TRBV5-1 - TGCGCCAGCAGCATCTACCGGGGTCCCTACGAGCAGTACTTC CASSIYRGPYEQYF
TRBJ2-2 - TRBV7-9 - TGTGCCAGCAGCTTAGCGGGCAGGAAGAACACCGGGGAGCTGTTTTTT CASSLAGRKNTGELFF
TRBJ2-5 - TRBV19 - TGTGCCAGTAGTATCCTGGCAGGACAGCAAGAGACCCAGTACTTC CASSILAGQQETQYF
TRBJ2-5 - TRBV11-2 - TGTGCCAGCAGCTTCACAACAGGGTTCGGGGCAGAGACCCAGTACTTC CASSFTTGFGAETQYF
TRBJ1-2 - TRBV7-2 - TGTGCCAGCAGGCGGGACCGCCCTTACTATGGCTACACCTTC CASRRDRPYYGYTF
TRBJ1-4 - TRBV28 - TGTGCCAGCAGTTCCACAGGGCCAATTAATGAAAAACTGTTTTTT CASSSTGPINEKLFF
TRBJ1-1 - TRBV7-8 - TGTGCCAGCAGCTTCTCCAGGGTCGGTACTGAAGCTTTCTTT CASSFSRVGTEAFF
TRBJ1-4 TRBD1 TRBV7-9 - TGTGCCAGCAGCCAGGGGGAAGGCCTTAATGAAAAACTGTTTTTT CASSQGEGLNEKLFF
TRBJ2-1 TRBD2 TRBV19 few TGTGCCAGTAGTATAGTTGGCGGGAGGAACGACAATGAGCAGTTCTTC CASSIVGGRNDNEQFF
TRBJ2-1 TRBD2 TRBV29-1 - TGCAGCGCTGGACTAGCGGGAGGGTCCTACAATGAGCAGTTCTTC CSAGLAGGSYNEQFF
TRBJ2-1 - TRBV6-6 - TGTGCCAGCAGTTACCAGGGTACAACTGAGCAGTTCTTC CASSYQGTTEQFF
TRBJ2-7 - TRBV9 - TGTGCCAGCAGCCCCCCGGCCGGGGGCTACGAGCAGTACTTC CASSPPAGGYEQYF
TRBJ2-3 TRBD2 TRBV9 - TGTGCCAGCAGTGGCCGGGAGGGGCACACAGATACGCAGTATTTT CASSGREGHTDTQYF